This T cell receptor (beta chain) was retrieved from a study of shared clonotypes between healthy human individuals (dated by TCRdb to the early 2020s). About the full investigation: Two women and a few men aged 18 to 49 years were included in the cohort. Between about 0.9 and 10 billion PBMCs per donor were obtained by leukapheresis. Blood TCR repertoires of about 5 healthy adults were deeply sequenced to estimate repertoire size and the extent of clonotype sharing between individuals. Different laboratories and diverse techniques were used to prepare libraries and sequence TCR repertoires, to increase sequencing depth and limit assay-specific biases. For each donor, CD4 naive and CD4 memory were each run on three plates, CD8 naive on two plates, and CD8 memory on one plate.

What the research found in general, with its limitations: Only blood was sampled, and tissue TCR repertoires likely differ from those in blood. Pairwise subsampling led to the expectation that sequencing depth would affect the degree of clonotype sharing among donors. Compared with non-shared clonotypes, clonotypes shared by all four sorted-subset donors had higher generation probabilities. Incomplete sequencing was indicated by rarefaction of sorted-subset datasets, despite the large sequencing depth. Because the study included a small number of donors, the genetic and exposure-history diversity represented was limited. Sharing across a few donors was observed for around 4.8% of naive CD4, 3% to 3.5% of naive CD8, 2% to 2.5% of memory CD4, and around 0.4% of memory CD8 clonotypes. Estimated clonotype richness was generally larger for naive than for memory subsets.

Based on the germline V gene (reference sequence), the CDR1 and CDR2 sequences are SEHNR and FQNEAQ. V is clipped by 1 base and J by 3 bases, and the sequence between their germline boundaries is 12 bases long. The cysteine opens and the phenylalanine closes a CDR3 of 16 amino acids. The sequence is cut down to CDR3 DNA, 48 bases in frame from base 1. Using the deep immunoSEQ assay, multiplex PCR amplified TCR CDR3 regions from genomic DNA. Genomic DNA extracted from each cell subset was distributed evenly over all wells of several immunoSEQ 96-well plates, and each plate served as one replicate. For sorted subsets, 200 to 250 ng genomic DNA, equal to about 30,000 T cell genomes, was loaded into each replicate PCR. Purified libraries were measured with a Qubit 3.0 fluorometer, size-checked on a Bioanalyzer 2100, and measured again with the KAPA Library Quantification kit. Every immunoSEQ 96-well plate was sequenced on a separate single-read 150-cycle Illumina NextSeq 550 flow cell. Per the source publication's procedure: Because the immunoSEQ output held only junctional sequences and lacked quality scores, the filtering could not match the filtering applied to full-length reads. Sequences were annotated with PyIR, a Python wrapper for IgBLAST v1.9, using IMGT germline references to assign V/J genes and CDR3. Reads were removed for weak V/J assignments (E-value above 1e-6), missing CDR3, stop codons, out-of-frame junctions, or ambiguous translated residues. V3J clonotypes were defined as sequences sharing an identical inferred V gene, J gene, and CDR3 amino acid sequence. The percentage overlap between two repertoires was calculated by dividing the number of shared unique clonotypes by the size of the smaller repertoire. RTK rarefaction, the Chao1 estimator, and Recon v2.1 estimates of unobserved clonotypes were used to assess repertoire richness. Generation probabilities for all TCRbeta clonotypes obtained by the gDNA method from several donors were computed using OLGA. TCRdb took over this immuneACCESS table, retaining in-frame rearrangements with V and J assigned. Such tables are incomplete; in checked studies, under half of the missing clones stem from an unresolved V gene, and the remainder is unexplained. The V and J calls and clone size come from that table; D and trimming were worked out from the DNA. Across this sample there are roughly 1 million clones, with about 75% seen only once. Together, the top ten hold 1.2% to 1.5% of the sample.

Healthy HIV-negative adults with no recently reported acute infections or vaccinations were included as donors. Every donor was a Caucasian adult living in Nashville, Tennessee, USA. CD4+ T cells were enriched by magnetic negative selection, after which naive cells were positively selected on CD45RA and the negative fraction was taken as the memory subset. Blood was obtained by leukapheresis, after which PBMCs were separated by Ficoll-Histopaque density gradient centrifugation and cryopreserved in liquid nitrogen vapor phase. Purity and quantity of every magnetically sorted T cell population were checked by analytical flow cytometry. Each sorted fraction had its genomic DNA isolated and then quantified by UV absorbance on a Nanodrop 2000c. Note on this clone: The antigen it recognizes is unknown. There are no base qualities to consult, and no much larger clone falls within one base.

This TCR was recovered from a young man in good health. The chain employs TRBV7-9 and TRBJ1-4, with an unclear D gene assignment. What was sequenced was memory CD4+ T cells sorted from blood. The cell subset or site label here, explained by the study, means: CD45RA-negative fraction. The CDR3 protein is CASSLEAMGSNEKLFF. The DNA sequence is as follows: TGTGCCAGCAGCTTAGAGGCGATGGGCTCTAATGAAAAACTGTTTTTT. With the rest looked up from the reference TRBV7-9 and TRBJ1-4 genes rather than sequenced, the full variable domain is DTGVSQNPRHKITKRGQNVTFRCDPISEHNRLYWYRQTLGQGPEFLTYFQNEAQLEKSRLLSDRFSAERPKGSFSTLEIQRTEQGDSAMYLCASSLEAMGSNEKLFFGSGTQLSVL.